The rows below give T cell receptor beta chains drawn from one sample of a study of cytomegalovirus exposure and HLA in healthy donors. Sequencing was performed with immunoSEQ multiplex PCR; in TCRdb, only in-frame clones are kept and a portion is missing. The sample shows some 140,000 clones, roughly two thirds of them seen only once. Sequencing used PBMCs. Every receptor here comes from a woman in her 40s in good health and CMV-seronegative. The CDR3 runs from the conserved cysteine through the conserved F or W. Fields, in order: D gene, J gene, clone size, V gene, CDR3 protein, CDR3 DNA. The D gene is left open where the match is weak. Size is stated for part of the rows, as once, few or many counts, or as a class when the clone is expanded.

d_call: -
j_call: TRBJ2-2
clone_size: -
v_call: TRBV9
cdr3_aa: CASSVAMLTNTGELFF
cdr3_nt: TGTGCCAGCAGCGTAGCTATGCTTACGAACACCGGGGAGCTGTTTTTT

d_call: -
j_call: TRBJ2-1
clone_size: -
v_call: TRBV10-3
cdr3_aa: CAISPTGSEQFF
cdr3_nt: TGTGCCATCAGCCCGACAGGATCTGAGCAGTTCTTC

d_call: -
j_call: TRBJ1-1
clone_size: -
v_call: TRBV11-3
cdr3_aa: CASSLEAGNTEAFF
cdr3_nt: TGTGCCAGCAGCTTAGAAGCCGGGAACACTGAAGCTTTCTTT

d_call: -
j_call: TRBJ2-1
clone_size: once
v_call: TRBV4-2
cdr3_aa: CASSQGTASTEQFF
cdr3_nt: TGTGCCAGCAGCCAAGGCACTGCAAGTACGGAGCAGTTCTTC

d_call: TRBD1
j_call: TRBJ1-4
clone_size: -
v_call: TRBV28
cdr3_aa: CASTDRGEKLFF
cdr3_nt: TGTGCCAGCACGGACAGGGGTGAAAAACTGTTTTTT

d_call: -
j_call: TRBJ1-1
clone_size: -
v_call: TRBV9
cdr3_aa: CASREPGGNTEAFF
cdr3_nt: TGTGCCAGCAGGGAGCCGGGGGGCAACACTGAAGCTTTCTTT

d_call: TRBD1
j_call: TRBJ1-4
clone_size: -
v_call: TRBV19
cdr3_aa: CASRPTMDRDGEKLFF
cdr3_nt: TGTGCCAGTAGACCTACGATGGACAGGGACGGTGAAAAACTGTTTTTT

d_call: TRBD2
j_call: TRBJ2-3
clone_size: -
v_call: TRBV25-1
cdr3_aa: CASRGGAGGRTDTQYF
cdr3_nt: TGTGCCAGCCGCGGGGGGGCAGGGGGAAGAACAGATACGCAGTATTTT

d_call: TRBD1
j_call: TRBJ1-2
clone_size: -
v_call: TRBV6-6
cdr3_aa: CASDFGQGNSHGYTF
cdr3_nt: TGTGCCAGTGATTTCGGACAGGGCAATAGTCATGGCTACACCTTC

d_call: -
j_call: TRBJ2-3
clone_size: once
v_call: TRBV2
cdr3_aa: CASSRQGTDTQYF
cdr3_nt: TGTGCCAGCAGTCGACAGGGCACAGATACGCAGTATTTT

d_call: TRBD1
j_call: TRBJ1-1
clone_size: few
v_call: TRBV6-6
cdr3_aa: CASRKPGTGNTEAFF
cdr3_nt: TGTGCCAGCAGAAAACCCGGGACAGGGAACACTGAAGCTTTCTTT

d_call: -
j_call: TRBJ1-1
clone_size: few
v_call: TRBV4-1
cdr3_aa: CASSHNSMNTEAFF
cdr3_nt: TGCGCCAGCAGCCACAACAGCATGAACACTGAAGCTTTCTTT

d_call: TRBD2
j_call: TRBJ2-2
clone_size: once
v_call: TRBV4-1
cdr3_aa: CASSQRSSGGTTGELFF
cdr3_nt: TGCGCCAGCAGCCAAAGATCATCGGGAGGGACCACCGGGGAGCTGTTTTTT

d_call: TRBD1
j_call: TRBJ1-6
clone_size: -
v_call: TRBV10-3
cdr3_aa: CAISYEQGSNSPLHF
cdr3_nt: TGTGCCATCAGTTACGAACAGGGGAGTAATTCACCCCTCCACTTT

d_call: TRBD1
j_call: TRBJ1-1
clone_size: -
v_call: TRBV27
cdr3_aa: CASSTTGYTEAFF
cdr3_nt: TGTGCCAGCAGTACGACAGGGTACACTGAAGCTTTCTTT

d_call: TRBD1
j_call: TRBJ2-1
clone_size: -
v_call: TRBV7-8
cdr3_aa: CASSLVRGRGRNEQFF
cdr3_nt: TGTGCCAGCAGCTTAGTGAGGGGAAGGGGGCGAAATGAGCAGTTCTTC

d_call: TRBD1
j_call: TRBJ2-2
clone_size: -
v_call: TRBV2
cdr3_aa: CASRTGVNTGELFF
cdr3_nt: TGTGCCAGCAGAACAGGGGTTAACACCGGGGAGCTGTTTTTT

d_call: -
j_call: TRBJ1-4
clone_size: few
v_call: TRBV2
cdr3_aa: CASSSGGLFF
cdr3_nt: TGTGCCAGCAGTTCAGGAGGACTGTTTTTT

d_call: -
j_call: TRBJ2-2
clone_size: few
v_call: TRBV5-1
cdr3_aa: CASSQGQNTGELFF
cdr3_nt: TGCGCCAGCAGCCAGGGACAGAACACCGGGGAGCTGTTTTTT

d_call: -
j_call: TRBJ2-7
clone_size: -
v_call: TRBV9
cdr3_aa: CASSVASDTYEQYF
cdr3_nt: TGTGCCAGCAGCGTAGCTTCCGACACCTACGAGCAGTACTTC

d_call: -
j_call: TRBJ1-5
clone_size: -
v_call: TRBV2
cdr3_aa: CASREDGDSNQPQHF
cdr3_nt: TGTGCCAGCAGGGAGGACGGAGATAGCAATCAGCCCCAGCATTTT

d_call: -
j_call: TRBJ1-5
clone_size: many
v_call: TRBV6-1
cdr3_aa: CASTLRQGNQPQHF
cdr3_nt: TGTGCCAGCACCTTAAGGCAGGGCAATCAGCCCCAGCATTTT

d_call: -
j_call: TRBJ2-7
clone_size: -
v_call: TRBV6-5
cdr3_aa: CASSPNPDNLYEQYF
cdr3_nt: TGTGCCAGCAGTCCCAATCCCGACAACCTCTACGAGCAGTACTTC

d_call: TRBD1
j_call: TRBJ1-2
clone_size: -
v_call: TRBV28
cdr3_aa: CASIGTGDYGYTF
cdr3_nt: TGTGCCAGCATCGGTACAGGGGACTATGGCTACACCTTC

d_call: TRBD1
j_call: TRBJ1-2
clone_size: -
v_call: TRBV28
cdr3_aa: CASSSRQGHYGYTF
cdr3_nt: TGTGCCAGCAGTTCTCGACAGGGACACTATGGCTACACCTTC

d_call: TRBD1
j_call: TRBJ2-2
clone_size: once
v_call: TRBV25-1
cdr3_aa: CASSVGQGNTGELFF
cdr3_nt: TGTGCCAGCAGTGTGGGACAGGGGAACACCGGGGAGCTGTTTTTT

d_call: -
j_call: TRBJ2-3
clone_size: -
v_call: TRBV9
cdr3_aa: CASSVGQGGDTQYF
cdr3_nt: TGTGCCAGCAGCGTAGGGCAGGGGGGAGATACGCAGTATTTT

d_call: TRBD1
j_call: TRBJ1-1
clone_size: once
v_call: TRBV19
cdr3_aa: CASRPDRDGTEAFF
cdr3_nt: TGTGCCAGTAGGCCCGACAGGGATGGCACTGAAGCTTTCTTT

d_call: -
j_call: TRBJ2-1
clone_size: -
v_call: TRBV27
cdr3_aa: CASSRTPGENEQFF
cdr3_nt: TGTGCCAGCAGTCGTACCCCGGGGGAAAATGAGCAGTTCTTC

d_call: TRBD2
j_call: TRBJ2-2
clone_size: -
v_call: TRBV18
cdr3_aa: CASSPSLTSGIGELFF
cdr3_nt: TGTGCCAGCTCACCCTCTTTGACTAGCGGTATCGGGGAGCTGTTTTTT

d_call: TRBD1
j_call: TRBJ1-3
clone_size: -
v_call: TRBV10-3
cdr3_aa: CASRTGGDTIYF
cdr3_nt: TGTGCCTCCCGGACAGGGGGCGACACCATATATTTT

d_call: -
j_call: TRBJ2-4
clone_size: -
v_call: TRBV27
cdr3_aa: CASSLKGPGLAKNIQYF
cdr3_nt: TGTGCCAGCAGTTTAAAGGGGCCGGGACTAGCCAAAAACATTCAGTACTTC

d_call: TRBD1
j_call: TRBJ1-4
clone_size: -
v_call: TRBV9
cdr3_aa: CASSVGFGTVEKLFF
cdr3_nt: TGTGCCAGCAGCGTAGGTTTTGGGACAGTTGAAAAACTGTTTTTT

d_call: TRBD2
j_call: TRBJ2-1
clone_size: -
v_call: TRBV11-1
cdr3_aa: CASSSEFGGTSSYNEQFF
cdr3_nt: TGTGCCAGCAGCTCGGAGTTCGGGGGGACGAGCTCCTACAATGAGCAGTTCTTC

d_call: -
j_call: TRBJ1-1
clone_size: -
v_call: TRBV4-1
cdr3_aa: CASSQGVLSRQLNTEAFF
cdr3_nt: TGCGCCAGCAGCCAAGGTGTTCTGAGTCGACAGCTGAACACTGAAGCTTTCTTT

d_call: TRBD2
j_call: TRBJ2-1
clone_size: -
v_call: TRBV28
cdr3_aa: CASSLGGGANEQFF
cdr3_nt: TGTGCCAGCAGTTTGGGCGGGGGGGCCAATGAGCAGTTCTTC

d_call: -
j_call: TRBJ2-7
clone_size: few
v_call: TRBV6-1
cdr3_aa: CASASGTADEQYF
cdr3_nt: TGTGCCAGCGCCTCGGGAACAGCGGACGAGCAGTACTTC

d_call: -
j_call: TRBJ1-6
clone_size: few
v_call: TRBV5-4
cdr3_aa: CASSLGQNNSPLHF
cdr3_nt: TGTGCCAGCAGCTTGGGACAGAATAATTCACCCCTCCACTTT

d_call: TRBD1
j_call: TRBJ1-1
clone_size: -
v_call: TRBV5-1
cdr3_aa: CASSDPQGTNTEAFF
cdr3_nt: TGCGCCAGCAGCGACCCACAGGGGACGAACACTGAAGCTTTCTTT

d_call: TRBD2
j_call: TRBJ2-1
clone_size: once
v_call: TRBV5-4
cdr3_aa: CASSSDRLAGGIRGVNEQFF
cdr3_nt: TGTGCCAGCAGCTCCGATCGACTAGCGGGGGGGATTAGAGGGGTCAATGAGCAGTTCTTC

d_call: -
j_call: TRBJ1-5
clone_size: -
v_call: TRBV27
cdr3_aa: CASSLSPVAAQHF
cdr3_nt: TGTGCCAGCAGCTTATCTCCCGTCGCGGCCCAGCATTTT

d_call: -
j_call: TRBJ1-1
clone_size: -
v_call: TRBV18
cdr3_aa: CASSPSLGRLNTEAFF
cdr3_nt: TGTGCCAGCTCACCCTCCCTGGGCAGGTTGAACACTGAAGCTTTCTTT

d_call: -
j_call: TRBJ1-1
clone_size: -
v_call: TRBV5-1
cdr3_aa: CASSPDILLMNTEAFF
cdr3_nt: TGCGCCAGCAGCCCGGACATCCTCCTAATGAACACTGAAGCTTTCTTT

d_call: -
j_call: TRBJ1-5
clone_size: -
v_call: TRBV28
cdr3_aa: CASLARGNQPQHF
cdr3_nt: TGTGCCAGCCTTGCTCGGGGCAATCAGCCCCAGCATTTT

d_call: -
j_call: TRBJ1-4
clone_size: -
v_call: TRBV11-2
cdr3_aa: CASRFWGRGDEKLFF
cdr3_nt: TGTGCCAGCAGGTTTTGGGGTAGGGGCGATGAAAAACTGTTTTTT

d_call: TRBD1
j_call: TRBJ1-5
clone_size: -
v_call: TRBV4-2
cdr3_aa: CASSQEAGQGYQPQHF
cdr3_nt: TGTGCCAGCAGCCAAGAGGCAGGACAGGGATATCAGCCCCAGCATTTT

d_call: TRBD1
j_call: TRBJ1-4
clone_size: -
v_call: TRBV4-3
cdr3_aa: CASSHRQGADSSEKLFF
cdr3_nt: TGCGCCAGCAGCCACCGACAGGGGGCAGATTCGAGTGAAAAACTGTTTTTT

d_call: -
j_call: TRBJ2-3
clone_size: -
v_call: TRBV5-1
cdr3_aa: CASSLTSTDTQYF
cdr3_nt: TGCGCCAGCAGCTTAACTAGCACAGATACGCAGTATTTT

d_call: TRBD2
j_call: TRBJ2-1
clone_size: -
v_call: TRBV9
cdr3_aa: CASSVGMGGDSYNEQFF
cdr3_nt: TGTGCCAGCAGCGTAGGGATGGGGGGGGACTCCTACAATGAGCAGTTCTTC

d_call: -
j_call: TRBJ2-1
clone_size: -
v_call: TRBV7-3
cdr3_aa: CASSTTGSSYNEQFF
cdr3_nt: TGTGCCAGCAGCACTACGGGTAGCTCCTACAATGAGCAGTTCTTC

d_call: -
j_call: TRBJ2-7
clone_size: -
v_call: TRBV6-5
cdr3_aa: CASSYREEQYF
cdr3_nt: TGTGCCAGCAGTTACCGGGAGGAGCAGTACTTC

d_call: -
j_call: TRBJ2-3
clone_size: -
v_call: TRBV6-1
cdr3_aa: CASSRSGSRTDTQYF
cdr3_nt: TGTGCCAGCTCCCGTAGCGGTTCCCGCACAGATACGCAGTATTTT

d_call: -
j_call: TRBJ2-7
clone_size: -
v_call: TRBV27
cdr3_aa: CASSLQGSYEQYF
cdr3_nt: TGTGCCAGCAGTTTACAGGGTAGCTACGAGCAGTACTTC

d_call: TRBD1
j_call: TRBJ1-4
clone_size: -
v_call: TRBV25-1
cdr3_aa: CASRGTGITNEKLFF
cdr3_nt: TGTGCCAGCAGGGGGACAGGGATAACTAATGAAAAACTGTTTTTT

d_call: -
j_call: TRBJ2-2
clone_size: -
v_call: TRBV11-2
cdr3_aa: CASSLLAGGNTGELFF
cdr3_nt: TGTGCCAGCAGCTTATTGGCAGGTGGGAACACCGGGGAGCTGTTTTTT